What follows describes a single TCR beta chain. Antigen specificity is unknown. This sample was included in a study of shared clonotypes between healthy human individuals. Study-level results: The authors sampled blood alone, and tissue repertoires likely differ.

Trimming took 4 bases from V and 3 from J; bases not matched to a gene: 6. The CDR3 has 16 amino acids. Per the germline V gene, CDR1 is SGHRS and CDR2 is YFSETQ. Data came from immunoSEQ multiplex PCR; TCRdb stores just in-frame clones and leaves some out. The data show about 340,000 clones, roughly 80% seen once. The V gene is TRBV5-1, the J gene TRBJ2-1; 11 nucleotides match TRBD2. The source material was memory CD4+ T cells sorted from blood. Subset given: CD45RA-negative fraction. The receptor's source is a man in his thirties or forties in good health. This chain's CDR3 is CASSPTTSGDYNEQFF. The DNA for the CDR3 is TGCGCCAGCAGCCCGACGACTAGCGGGGACTACAATGAGCAGTTCTTC.